This T cell receptor beta chain was captured by sequencing in a study of blood T cell repertoires in COVID-19. Study summary: T cells, B-cell-depleted T cells, or PBMCs supplied cDNA or gDNA.

Remarks on this clone: A read error may account for a junction end that differs from germline.

Per the authors' pipeline: By means of reference gene primer amplification, nucleated cell counts were estimated. Data came from immunoSEQ multiplex PCR; TCRdb stores just in-frame clones and leaves some out. V, J and clone size reflect that table, while D and trimming were determined from the DNA. The sample includes roughly 500,000 clones, roughly 87% of them seen just once. Germline CDR1 is KGHDR and CDR2 is SFDVKD. This CDR3 region has 15 residues. The chain carries TRBV24-1 and TRBJ2-3; 9 bases map to TRBD2. Sequenced input: peripheral blood. The receptor's source is a man between 18 and 35 years old with COVID-19, enrolled during active disease. CDR3 in DNA: TGTGCCACCAGTGATAAAGGGACTAGCAAAGATACGCAGTATTTT. Its translation: CATSDKGTSKDTQYF.